The 20 T cell receptor beta chains given below trace back to one sample, sequenced in a study of metastatic and nonmetastatic thyroid tumors. TCRdb reassembled clones from the PCR reads with MiXCR. The table records roughly 30,000 clones, less than 25% of them present only once. Until they underwent thyroid surgery, no patient had received any treatment. Sequencing was done on a sample of blood. The receptors stem from a female donor with papillary thyroid cancer or a benign thyroid nodule (not recorded which). Some clones in this sample may be carry-over from other donors' samples.

In the case of this clone: Sequence at one end of the junction differs from germline and may be a read error. V is TRBV11-2 and J is TRBJ2-7; D is possibly TRBD1 (6 bases). The CDR3 sequence is 12 residues long. Germline values: CDR1 SGHAT, CDR2 FQNNGV. The CDR3 is CVSSAQGYEQYF. CDR3 nucleotides: TGTGTCAGCAGCGCCCAGGGGTACGAGCAGTACTTC. Combining the CDR3 with reference TRBV11-2 and TRBJ2-7 gives the whole variable domain EAGVAQSPRYKIIEKRQSVAFWCNPISGHATLYWYQQILGQGPKLLIQFQNNGVVDDSQLPKDRFSAERLKGVDSTLKIQPAKLEDSAVYLCVSSAQGYEQYFGPGTRLTVT.

This clone was recorded many times. This rearrangement joins TRBV19 to TRBJ1-2, with D uncertain. The CDR3 runs 13 residues. From germline, CDR1 is LNHDA and CDR2 SQIVND (reference sequence). V was clipped by 3 bases and J by 4 bases, with 9 bases between them. CDR3 sequence (DNA): TGTGCCAGTAGTATCGGCAGTTTCTATGGCTACACCTTC. Translated: CASSIGSFYGYTF.

V gene TRBV5-1 combines with J gene TRBJ2-7; 9 bases fit TRBD1. The ends lost 3 bases at V and 6 bases at J; junction bases unmatched: 7. Germline V CDR1 and CDR2: SGHRS, YFSETQ. The CDR3 is 14 residues long. CDR3 protein: CASSSGQGGSEQYF. CDR3 DNA: TGCGCCAGCAGCTCGGGACAGGGTGGGAGCGAGCAGTACTTC.

V is TRBV5-1 and J is TRBJ1-2, with 10 positions matching TRBD1. Trimming at V came to 6 bases and at J to 6 bases, leaving 8 bases not matched to a gene. This CDR3 has 14 residues. CDR1 and CDR2 (germline): SGHRS, YFSETQ. CDR3 nucleotide sequence: TGCGCCAGCACCTTAACCGGGACAGGGGATGGCTACACCTTC. Residues: CASTLTGTGDGYTF. Full variable domain (missing parts from reference TRBV5-1 and TRBJ1-2): KAGVTQTPRYLIKTRGQQVTLSCSPISGHRSVSWYQQTPGQGLQFLFEYFSETQRNKGNFPGRFSGRQFSNSRSEMNVSTLELGDSALYLCASTLTGTGDGYTFGSGTRLTVV.

The genes are TRBV5-1 and TRBJ2-1, with 7 bases aligning to TRBD2. The CDR3 totals 16 residues. Losses at the gene ends were 5 bases for V and 5 bases for J; bases not matched to a gene: 13. Germline values: CDR1 SGHRS, CDR2 YFSETQ. The CDR3 nucleotides read TGCGCCAGCAGGGGAGGGGTGACTCTTAAGAACAATGAGCAGTTCTTC. As protein: CASRGGVTLKNNEQFF.

The chain recombines TRBV28 with TRBJ2-1, with 9 bases lining up with TRBD2. The germline CDR1 and CDR2 sequences are MDHEN and SYDVKM. The V gene end was trimmed by 6 bases and the J gene end by 2 bases; junction bases not matched to a gene: 2. The CDR3 has 14 residues. Here the CDR3 reads CASRTSGAYNEQFF. In DNA form, the CDR3 reads TGTGCCAGCAGGACTAGCGGCGCCTACAATGAGCAGTTCTTC. The full variable domain, its missing parts supplied by reference TRBV28 and TRBJ2-1, is DVKVTQSSRYLVKRTGEKVFLECVQDMDHENMFWYRQDPGLGLRLIYFSYDVKMKEKGDIPEGYSVSREKKERFSLILESASTNQTSMYLCASRTSGAYNEQFFGPGTRLTVL.

The chain links TRBV20-1 to TRBJ1-5; TRBD1 matches at 8 bases. Germline assignment: CDR1 DFQATT and CDR2 SNEGSKA (reference sequence). V shed 5 bases, J shed 1 base, and the junction held 7 bases outside the gene matches. The CDR3 runs to 15 residues. The CDR3 nucleotides are TGCAGTGCTCCATCTGGACAGGGCAGCAATCAGCCCCAGCATTTT. Protein: CSAPSGQGSNQPQHF.

V usage is TRBV12-3 or TRBV12-4 and J usage is TRBJ2-7, with 7 bases matching TRBD2. This CDR3 has 17 amino acids. J gave up 0 bases and V 7 bases, and 15 bases lay outside the gene matches. This chain's CDR3 is CASTAILGGSISYEQYF. CDR3 coding DNA: TGTGCCAGCACTGCTATATTGGGGGGGTCAATCTCCTACGAGCAGTACTTC.

This clone was observed a handful of times. The chain joins TRBV15 to TRBJ2-2, with D maybe TRBD2 (5 bases). Per the germline V gene, CDR1 is LNHNV and CDR2 is YYDKDF (reference sequence). The CDR3 length is 13 residues. V was pared by 2 bases and J by 8 bases, with 9 bases between. The CDR3 loop reads CATSRCGGGELFF. In DNA form, the CDR3 reads TGTGCCACCAGCAGATGTGGCGGGGGGGAGCTGTTTTTT.

V usage is TRBV9 and J usage is TRBJ2-6, with D perhaps TRBD1 or TRBD2 (5 bases each). V lost 0 bases, J lost 0 bases, and 10 bases lay in between. This CDR3 is 17 amino acids long. Germline V gene data show CDR1 as SGDLS and CDR2 as YYNGEE. The CDR3 DNA sequence: TGTGCCAGCAGCGTAGGTGGGGGTAACTCTGGGGCCAACGTCCTGACTTTC. This sequence encodes CASSVGGGNSGANVLTF.

This clone was picked up a small number of times. The V call is TRBV6-1, the J call TRBJ2-5; D unresolved. In germline, CDR1 is MNHNS, CDR2 SASEGT. The CDR3 spans 13 residues. V gave up 7 bases and J gave up 1 base, with 10 bases separating them. CDR3 in DNA: TGTGCCAGCACCCCAACGGGCCAAGAGACCCAGTACTTC. It specifies CASTPTGQETQYF.

This clone was detected ten times or more. The chain carries TRBV20-1 and TRBJ2-7; 8 bases align to TRBD2. The CDR3 runs to 18 residues. CDR1 and CDR2 from the germline V gene are DFQATT and SNEGSKA (reference sequence). The J segment lost 1 base and the V segment lost 3 bases, leaving 17 bases of the junction unmatched. CDR3 sequence: CSASSFMPGLAGSYEQYF. The CDR3 region has the DNA TGCAGTGCTAGCTCTTTTATGCCCGGGCTAGCGGGTTCCTACGAGCAGTACTTC.

This clone was counted a few times. CDR3 protein: CATSGGQGVNQPQHF. The CDR3 DNA follows: TGTGCCACCAGTGGGGGACAGGGGGTCAATCAGCCCCAGCATTTT. This chain connects TRBV24-1 to TRBJ1-5, with TRBD1 identical over 11 bases. J was trimmed by 3 bases and V by 5 bases; bases with no gene match: 2. The CDR3 length is 15 residues. Germline CDR1 and CDR2: KGHDR and SFDVKD.

At least ten counts were recorded for this clone. The chain recombines TRBV5-1 with TRBJ2-1; the D gene is possibly TRBD2 (5 bases). V was trimmed by 1 base and J by 10 bases, leaving 15 bases between them. CDR3 length: 14 residues. CDR1 is SGHRS, CDR2 YFSETQ, per germline. The chain's CDR3 is CASSLRPAEGEQFF. In nucleotides, the CDR3 is TGCGCCAGCAGCTTGAGGCCCGCAGAGGGCGAGCAGTTCTTC.

This clone was counted a few times. V gene TRBV19 combines with J gene TRBJ1-1; unclear D gene. V lost 3 bases, J lost 3 bases, and 8 bases lay in between. The germline V gene has CDR1 LNHDA and CDR2 SQIVND (reference sequence). The CDR3 runs to 13 residues. The DNA of the CDR3 is TGTGCCAGTAGTATTGCGGACTACACTGAAGCTTTCTTT. Protein sequence: CASSIADYTEAFF.

This clone occurred a few times. V usage is TRBV6-1 and J usage is TRBJ2-3; tentative D call: TRBD1 (5 bases). The CDR3 is 15 residues long. Germline V gives CDR1 MNHNS, CDR2 SASEGT. V dropped 3 bases and J dropped 5 bases, with 15 bases sitting between them. CDR3 amino acids: CASSEGHPGIDTQYF. The CDR3 DNA sequence: TGTGCCAGCAGTGAGGGGCACCCTGGGATAGATACGCAGTATTTT.

This clone came up many times. V usage is TRBV30 and J usage is TRBJ1-1; D not resolved. The germline V and J ends were trimmed by 0 bases and 2 bases, with 4 bases remaining between them. The CDR3 has 12 residues. Per the germline V gene, CDR1 is GTSNPN and CDR2 is SVGIG (reference sequence). CDR3 coding DNA: TGTGCCTGGAGTGTTACCAACACTGAAGCTTTCTTT. As protein: CAWSVTNTEAFF.

This clone came up many times. The V and J genes are TRBV7-2 and TRBJ1-5; D uncertain. This CDR3 contains 12 residues. Germline assignment: CDR1 SGHTA and CDR2 FQGNSA. Deletions cut 1 base from V and 8 bases from J, with 6 bases between. CDR3 nucleotides: TGTGCCAGCAGCTTAGATTTTGAGCCCCAGCATTTT. Its protein product is CASSLDFEPQHF.

This clone was observed many times. This sample also contains other DNA sequences that code for the same CDR3. The V and J genes are TRBV6-1 and TRBJ1-1; D unresolved. V was pared by 3 bases and J by 2 bases, with 13 bases between. The CDR3 loop spans 15 amino acids. Germline CDR1 and CDR2: MNHNS and SASEGT. CDR3 DNA sequence: TGTGCCAGCAGTGACGTCTTCGGAGCAAACACTGAAGCTTTCTTT. Translation: CASSDVFGANTEAFF.

This clone was counted between two and nine times. V is TRBV28 and J is TRBJ2-7, with TRBD2 identical over 9 bases. Germline V gene data show CDR1 as MDHEN and CDR2 as SYDVKM. V gave up 2 bases and J gave up 7 bases; unmatched junction bases: 15. This CDR3 has 17 amino acids. In DNA, the CDR3 is TGTGCCAGCAGTTTAAGTGCGGGAGGGCCAAGAACTTTTGAGCAGTACTTC. This sequence encodes CASSLSAGGPRTFEQYF.